This passage covers 5 T cell receptor beta chains from one sample sequenced in a study of blood T cell repertoires in COVID-19. Using immunoSEQ multiplex PCR, the repertoire was profiled, and TCRdb retains in-frame clones only, with some absent. This table holds approximately 250,000 clones, about 88% found once. Source material: peripheral blood. All receptors derive from a man in his forties with acute or convalescent COVID-19.

This chain joins TRBV21-1 and TRBJ2-2; the table assigns TRBD1, which was not confirmed against the DNA. TRBV21-1 is termed a pseudogene. This CDR3 is 18 amino acids long. CDR3 DNA: TGTGCCAGCAGCAAAATATGTACGGGACAGCTGAACACCGGGGAGCTGTTTTTT. This translates into CASSKICTGQLNTGELFF.

This chain uses TRBV10-1 with TRBJ1-2; no clear D gene. Per the germline V gene, CDR1 is WNHNN and CDR2 is SYGVQD (reference sequence). V lost 2 bases and J 6 bases, leaving 10 bases between the germline ends. This CDR3 spans 13 amino acids. The CDR3 sequence is CASSETRRDGYTF. The CDR3 coding sequence is TGCGCCAGCAGTGAGACGAGGAGGGATGGCTACACCTTC.

This chain connects TRBV4-1 to TRBJ1-4; the match to TRBD1 covers 8 bases. The CDR3 is made up of 15 amino acids. Germline V lookup: CDR1 MGHRA, CDR2 YSYEKL. V trimming: 2 bases; J trimming: 5 bases; junction bases outside the gene matches: 4. CDR3 loop: CASSQPDRENEKLFF. The CDR3, as DNA: TGCGCCAGCAGCCAACCGGACAGGGAAAATGAAAAACTGTTTTTT.

This clone was recorded only once. The rearrangement links TRBV9 to TRBJ2-3; 8 nucleotides match TRBD2. Trimming took 5 bases from V and 2 from J; bases not matched to a gene: 7. The V gene's germline CDR1 is SGDLS and CDR2 YYNGEE. CDR3 size: 15 residues. CDR3 sequence: CASSQSGSPTDTQYF. The CDR3 DNA reads TGTGCCAGCAGTCAAAGCGGGAGCCCCACAGATACGCAGTATTTT.

This clone was detected a few times. This CDR3 is CASSEGTGLYF. CDR3 in DNA: TGTGCCAGCAGTGAAGGGACAGGGTTGTACTTC. The chain recombines TRBV6-1 with TRBJ2-7, with TRBD1 matching 8 bases. The J segment lost 12 bases and the V segment lost 1 base, leaving 2 bases of the junction unmatched. CDR1 MNHNS and CDR2 SASEGT come from the germline V gene. The CDR3 totals 11 residues.